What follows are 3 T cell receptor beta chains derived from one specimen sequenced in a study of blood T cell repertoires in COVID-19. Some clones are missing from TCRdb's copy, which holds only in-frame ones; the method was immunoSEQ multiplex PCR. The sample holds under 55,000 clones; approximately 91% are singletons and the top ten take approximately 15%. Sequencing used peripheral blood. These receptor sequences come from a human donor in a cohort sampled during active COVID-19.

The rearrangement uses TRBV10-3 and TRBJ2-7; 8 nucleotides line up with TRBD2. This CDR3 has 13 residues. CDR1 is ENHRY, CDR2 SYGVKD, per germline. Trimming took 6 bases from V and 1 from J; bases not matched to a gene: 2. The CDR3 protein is CAIRLAVSYEQYF. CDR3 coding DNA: TGTGCCATCAGACTAGCGGTATCCTACGAGCAGTACTTC.

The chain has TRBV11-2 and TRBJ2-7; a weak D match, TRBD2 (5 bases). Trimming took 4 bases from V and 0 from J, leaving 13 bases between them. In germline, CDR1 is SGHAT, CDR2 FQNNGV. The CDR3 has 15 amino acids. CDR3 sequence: CASSSTGLSSYEQYF. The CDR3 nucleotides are TGTGCCAGCAGCTCAACGGGGTTGAGCTCCTACGAGCAGTACTTC.

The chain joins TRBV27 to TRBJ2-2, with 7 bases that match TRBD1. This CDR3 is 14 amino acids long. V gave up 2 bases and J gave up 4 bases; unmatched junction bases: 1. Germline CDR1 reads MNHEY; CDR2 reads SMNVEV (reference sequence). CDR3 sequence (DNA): TGTGCCAGCAGTTTAAACAGGGGCACCGGGGAGCTGTTTTTT. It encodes CASSLNRGTGELFF.